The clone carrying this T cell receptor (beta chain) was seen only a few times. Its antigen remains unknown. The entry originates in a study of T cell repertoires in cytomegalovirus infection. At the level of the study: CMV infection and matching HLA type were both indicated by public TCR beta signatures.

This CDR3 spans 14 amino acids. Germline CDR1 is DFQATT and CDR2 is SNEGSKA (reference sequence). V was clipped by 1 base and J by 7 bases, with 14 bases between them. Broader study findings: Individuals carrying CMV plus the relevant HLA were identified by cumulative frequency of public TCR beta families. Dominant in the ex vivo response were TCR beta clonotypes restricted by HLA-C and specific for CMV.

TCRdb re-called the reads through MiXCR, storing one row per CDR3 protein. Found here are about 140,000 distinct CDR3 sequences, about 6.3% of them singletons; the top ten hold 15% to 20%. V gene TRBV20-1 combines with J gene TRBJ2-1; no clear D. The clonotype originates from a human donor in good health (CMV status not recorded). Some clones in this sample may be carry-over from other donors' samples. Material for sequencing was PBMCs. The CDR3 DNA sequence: TGCAGTGCTAGAGCGGGCACGAAGGTGAATGAGCAGTTCTTC. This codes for CSARAGTKVNEQFF.